The 27 T cell receptor beta chains in this list originate from one sample, sequenced in a study of cytomegalovirus exposure and HLA in healthy donors. Researchers ran the PCR with 60 Vbeta and 13 Jbeta primers. The repertoire was sequenced with immunoSEQ multiplex PCR; TCRdb's copy has only in-frame clones and lacks some. The sample contains some 110,000 clones, over 9.5% of which appear only once. Sequencing was carried out using PBMCs. The receptors stem from a man aged 40-50 years in good health and CMV-seropositive.

The V gene is TRBV19, the J gene TRBJ2-2; 7 bases are shared with TRBD2. Per germline, CDR1 LNHDA and CDR2 SQIVND (reference sequence). Germline trimming cut 9 bases from V and 4 bases from J; bases unmatched to any gene: 11. The CDR3 covers 15 residues. The CDR3 sequence is CASRWASGGTGELFF. As DNA, the CDR3 is TGTGCCAGCCGGTGGGCTAGCGGTGGCACCGGGGAGCTGTTTTTT.

This clone occurred a few times. V usage is TRBV30 and J usage is TRBJ2-2, with TRBD1 as a possible D gene (5 bases). Germline loops: CDR1 GTSNPN, CDR2 SVGIG (reference sequence). The CDR3 length is 14 residues. V gave up 7 bases and J gave up 2 bases, with 14 bases separating them. In nucleotides, the CDR3 is TGTGCCTCTGGCTCGACAGCAAACACCGGGGAGCTGTTTTTT. Its translation: CASGSTANTGELFF.

This clone was found a few times. This chain links TRBV18 with TRBJ2-1; 9 nucleotides agree with TRBD2. Germline assignment: CDR1 KGHSH and CDR2 LQKENI. The CDR3 contains 15 residues. V lost 4 bases to trimming and J lost 2 bases; unmatched junction nucleotides: 3. For the CDR3, the DNA is TGTGCCAGCTCACTGACTAGCGGACCCTACAATGAGCAGTTCTTC. Its translation: CASSLTSGPYNEQFF.

The sample holds a few counts of this clone. V usage is TRBV12-5 and J usage is TRBJ2-1, with 11 bases identical to TRBD1. J gave up 7 bases and V 2 bases, and 1 base lay outside the gene matches. This CDR3 is built from 14 residues. Germline loops: CDR1 LGHNT, CDR2 FRNRAP. The CDR3, as DNA: TGTGCTAGTGGTTTGAGGGACAGGGGGAATGAGCAGTTCTTC. As protein: CASGLRDRGNEQFF.

This clone was found a few times. The chain recombines TRBV7-9 with TRBJ2-7; 8 bases fit TRBD2. The V gene's germline CDR1 is SEHNR and CDR2 FQNEAQ (reference sequence). This CDR3 region has 17 residues. After removal of 8 bases from V and 2 bases from J, the junction contained 17 bases not matched to a gene. The CDR3 region has the DNA TGTGCCAGCTCTAAAAATCCAGGACTCGGGAGGGCCTACGAGCAGTACTTC. Amino acids: CASSKNPGLGRAYEQYF.

This clone was seen a handful of times. This rearrangement joins TRBV5-1 to TRBJ2-7, with D possibly matching TRBD1 (8 bases). The ends were cut back, 2 bases at V and 7 bases at J, with 13 bases in the middle. This CDR3 is built from 13 residues. CDR1 is SGHRS, CDR2 YFSETQ, per germline. The CDR3 region has the DNA TGCGCCAGCAGCTTTGGACAGGGAGGGGAGCAGTACTTC. Its translation: CASSFGQGGEQYF. Full variable domain (remainder filled in from reference TRBV5-1 and TRBJ2-7): KAGVTQTPRYLIKTRGQQVTLSCSPISGHRSVSWYQQTPGQGLQFLFEYFSETQRNKGNFPGRFSGRQFSNSRSEMNVSTLELGDSALYLCASSFGQGGEQYFGPGTRLTVT.

This clone has only a few counts. The chain joins TRBV15 to TRBJ1-5; D is undetermined. Deletions cut 5 bases from V and 0 bases from J, with 11 bases between. This CDR3 spans 15 amino acids. Per germline, CDR1 LNHNV and CDR2 YYDKDF (reference sequence). The CDR3 spells CATSHDGPSNQPQHF. CDR3 nucleotide sequence: TGTGCCACCAGCCACGATGGCCCTAGCAATCAGCCCCAGCATTTT.

This chain connects TRBV5-4 to TRBJ2-1, with D uncertain. The V and J ends lost 2 bases and 0 bases respectively, with 12 bases between them. Per the germline V gene, CDR1 is SGHNT and CDR2 is YYREEE (reference sequence). This CDR3 region has 16 residues. CDR3 protein: CASSFQIRSSYNEQFF. CDR3 coding DNA: TGTGCCAGCAGCTTTCAGATCAGAAGCTCCTACAATGAGCAGTTCTTC. Full variable domain (missing parts from reference TRBV5-4 and TRBJ2-1): ETGVTQSPTHLIKTRGQQVTLRCSSQSGHNTVSWYQQALGQGPQFIFQYYREEENGRGNFPPRFSGLQFPNYSSELNVNALELDDSALYLCASSFQIRSSYNEQFFGPGTRLTVL.

V usage is TRBV27 and J usage is TRBJ2-5; D perhaps matches TRBD1 (6 bases). The closer fit of TRBJ2-7 to the DNA end suggests the J call may be wrong. CDR3 length: 13 amino acids. Germline V gene sequence: CDR1 MNHEY, CDR2 SMNVEV (reference sequence). This chain's CDR3 is CASSPQDSYEQYF. The CDR3, as DNA: TGTGCCAGCAGTCCCCAGGACAGCTACGAGCAGTACTTC.

The chain has TRBV6-1 and TRBJ2-1; D is unclear. The germline V gene encodes CDR1 MNHNS and CDR2 SASEGT. V lost 4 bases and J 4 bases, leaving 5 bases between the germline ends. The CDR3 loop spans 12 amino acids. The CDR3 reads CASSARYNEQFF. CDR3 in DNA: TGTGCCAGCAGTGCCCGTTACAATGAGCAGTTCTTC.

Details on this clone: The sample contains more than one DNA sequence encoding this CDR3. The chain's CDR3 is CASSPPVTEGRATYEQYF. The CDR3 coding sequence is TGTGCCAGCTCACCACCCGTTACTGAGGGAAGGGCGACCTACGAGCAGTACTTC. V is TRBV18 and J is TRBJ2-7, with a tentative D call TRBD2 (5 bases). The CDR3 sequence is 18 residues long. In germline, CDR1 is KGHSH, CDR2 LQKENI. The V end lost 0 bases, the J end lost 2 bases, and 20 bases lay between the germline ends.

This clone appeared a few times. The chain combines TRBV6-6 with TRBJ2-3; TRBD2 might be the D (6 bases). CDR3 length equals 14 residues. V lost 5 bases and J 2 bases, leaving 11 bases between the germline ends. Per the germline V gene, CDR1 is MNHNY and CDR2 is SVGAGI (reference sequence). CDR3 residues: CASSPGTHTDTQYF. The CDR3, as DNA: TGTGCCAGCAGTCCTGGGACTCACACAGATACGCAGTATTTT.

The chain combines TRBV2 with TRBJ2-7, with TRBD2 as a possible D gene (6 bases). The germline V gene has CDR1 SNHLY and CDR2 FYNNEI. The CDR3 is 15 amino acids. V gave up 7 bases and J gave up 7 bases, with 23 bases separating them. Here the CDR3 reads CASTPSAGGVEEQYF. CDR3 in DNA: TGTGCCAGCACCCCGTCTGCCGGGGGAGTGGAAGAGCAGTACTTC.

This chain joins TRBV5-1 and TRBJ2-2, with 7 nucleotides matching TRBD2. The CDR3 is 14 amino acids. The trim removed 5 bases at V and 5 bases at J, leaving 6 bases unmatched. CDR1 and CDR2 (germline): SGHRS, YFSETQ. The chain's CDR3 is CASRLSGGTGELFF. CDR3 nucleotides: TGCGCCAGCAGGTTATCGGGGGGAACCGGGGAGCTGTTTTTT.

The chain uses TRBV6-5 and TRBJ1-1; perhaps TRBD1 as D (5 bases). The V end lost 5 bases, the J end lost 6 bases, and 13 bases lay between the germline ends. This CDR3 comprises 13 residues. Germline loops: CDR1 MNHEY, CDR2 SVGAGI. The DNA for the CDR3 is TGTGCCAGCAGTGGGGCCCAGGGCTCTGAAGCTTTCTTT. Encoded protein: CASSGAQGSEAFF.

This clone has just a few counts. The chain couples TRBV27 to TRBJ2-1; D might be TRBD2 (6 bases). The V and J ends lost 3 bases and 4 bases respectively, with 10 bases between them. CDR1 is MNHEY and CDR2 is SMNVEV in the germline V gene (reference sequence). This CDR3 region has 14 residues. CDR3 in amino acids: CASSLLAPYNEQFF. The CDR3 DNA is TGTGCCAGCAGTTTGCTAGCGCCGTACAATGAGCAGTTCTTC.

This clone turned up a few times. The chain combines TRBV6-4 with TRBJ2-3; TRBD1 matches 8 bases. V shed 5 bases, J shed 2 bases, and the junction held 6 bases outside the gene matches. This CDR3 is 15 amino acids long. Germline lookup yields CDR1 MRHNA and CDR2 SNTAGT. The CDR3 coding sequence is TGTGCCAGCAGTTTAGACAGGGGCGACACAGATACGCAGTATTTT. It yields the protein CASSLDRGDTDTQYF.

In nucleotides, the CDR3 is TGTGCCACCACACAGGGGGAGTATGAAAAACTGTTTTTT. As protein: CATTQGEYEKLFF. The chain employs TRBV10-3 and TRBJ1-4; 8 bases agree with TRBD1. V lost 10 bases and J lost 6; bases outside the gene matches: 7. The CDR3 is made up of 13 amino acids. Per germline, CDR1 ENHRY and CDR2 SYGVKD.

This clone was observed a few times. The chain links TRBV2 to TRBJ1-6; D gene unclear. Trimming left V 4 bases short and J 5 bases short, with 12 bases between. CDR1 and CDR2 (germline): SNHLY, FYNNEI. This CDR3 region has 15 residues. This chain's CDR3 is CASSVRRHHNSPLHF. DNA for the CDR3: TGTGCCAGCAGTGTCCGAAGACATCATAATTCACCCCTCCACTTT.

V and J are TRBV7-9 and TRBJ2-7; D call uncertain. V was cut by 5 bases and J by 2 bases, with 4 bases left in between. CDR1 and CDR2 from the germline V gene are SEHNR and FQNEAQ (reference sequence). The CDR3 runs to 11 residues. In DNA form, the CDR3 reads TGTGCCAGCAGCCTAACCTACGAGCAGTACTTC. Translated: CASSLTYEQYF.

This chain links TRBV29-1 with TRBJ1-2; 9 nucleotides agree with TRBD1. This CDR3 is 15 amino acids long. CDR1 is SQVTM and CDR2 is ANQGSEA in the germline V gene. The ends lost 4 bases at V and 6 bases at J; junction bases unmatched: 12. In DNA form, the CDR3 reads TGCAGCGTTGCGGAGACAGGGGGGTTAATGGATGGCTACACCTTC. Its protein product is CSVAETGGLMDGYTF.

This clone was observed a few times. The V call is TRBV28, the J call TRBJ2-1, with a weak D call TRBD1 (6 bases). Germline values: CDR1 MDHEN, CDR2 SYDVKM. CDR3 length: 14 amino acids. Trimming cost V 3 bases and J 9 bases, with 15 bases left between them. CDR3 protein: CASSLGQMVGEQFF. The DNA of the CDR3 is TGTGCCAGCAGTTTGGGACAAATGGTGGGTGAGCAGTTCTTC.

This clone was recorded at least ten times. This chain joins TRBV5-1 and TRBJ2-1, with D possibly matching TRBD2 (5 bases). Germline CDR1 SGHRS, CDR2 YFSETQ. The CDR3 loop spans 14 amino acids. V shed 0 bases and J shed 6 bases, with 10 bases lying between them. DNA of the CDR3: TGCGCCAGCAGCTTGGAAGGGAGATCCAATGAGCAGTTCTTC. It is translated as CASSLEGRSNEQFF.

This clone was counted only a few times. The genes are TRBV28 and TRBJ1-1; D unresolved. This CDR3 has 11 residues. Germline-derived CDR1 and CDR2 are MDHEN and SYDVKM. CDR3 amino acids: CALRVDTEAFF. The CDR3 DNA reads as TGTGCGCTCCGGGTGGACACTGAAGCTTTCTTT.

The rearrangement uses TRBV7-9 and TRBJ2-6; the D gene is possibly TRBD1 (5 bases). Per germline, CDR1 SEHNR and CDR2 FQNEAQ (reference sequence). This CDR3 is built from 18 residues. V was trimmed by 5 bases and J by 0 bases, leaving 17 bases between them. This CDR3 is CASSPPGREPSGANVLTF. CDR3 coding DNA: TGTGCCAGCAGCCCCCCCGGCAGGGAACCCTCTGGGGCCAACGTCCTGACTTTC.

This clone showed up just a few times. This chain joins TRBV5-1 and TRBJ1-4; perhaps TRBD1 as D (6 bases). V was trimmed by 2 bases and J by 5 bases, leaving 16 bases between them. CDR3 size: 16 residues. Per the germline V gene, CDR1 is SGHRS and CDR2 is YFSETQ. CDR3: CASSFTRTETNEKLFF. Written as DNA, the CDR3 is TGCGCCAGCAGCTTTACGCGGACAGAAACAAATGAAAAACTGTTTTTT.

The V and J genes are TRBV7-9 and TRBJ2-5, with D maybe TRBD1 (5 bases). The CDR3 runs to 14 residues. The germline V gene encodes CDR1 SEHNR and CDR2 FQNEAQ (reference sequence). Deletions cut 3 bases from V and 4 bases from J, with 12 bases between. CDR3 bases: TGTGCCAGCAGCTTTCGCCCGCAGGGAGAGACCCAGTACTTC. Translated, it gives CASSFRPQGETQYF.